This paragraph reports one T cell receptor beta chain. The sample belongs to a study of CXCR3-negative and CXCR3-positive naive CD8 T cells. The CDR3 spans 17 residues. UMI labels and 5' RACE were used to prepare the TRB cDNA libraries. TCRdb re-called the 5' RACE reads and gives one entry per CDR3 protein, without DNA. This sample lists approximately 40,000 distinct CDR3 sequences; its ten largest clones have roughly 15%. The material sequenced was memory CD8+ T cells from blood. The chain couples TRBV12-3 or TRBV12-4 to TRBJ2-5; absent DNA, TCRdb's TRBD1 call cannot be checked. This receptor was taken from a human donor in good health. Some clones in this sample may be carry-over from other donors' samples. CDR3 amino acids: CASSLMGAGHLQETQYF.